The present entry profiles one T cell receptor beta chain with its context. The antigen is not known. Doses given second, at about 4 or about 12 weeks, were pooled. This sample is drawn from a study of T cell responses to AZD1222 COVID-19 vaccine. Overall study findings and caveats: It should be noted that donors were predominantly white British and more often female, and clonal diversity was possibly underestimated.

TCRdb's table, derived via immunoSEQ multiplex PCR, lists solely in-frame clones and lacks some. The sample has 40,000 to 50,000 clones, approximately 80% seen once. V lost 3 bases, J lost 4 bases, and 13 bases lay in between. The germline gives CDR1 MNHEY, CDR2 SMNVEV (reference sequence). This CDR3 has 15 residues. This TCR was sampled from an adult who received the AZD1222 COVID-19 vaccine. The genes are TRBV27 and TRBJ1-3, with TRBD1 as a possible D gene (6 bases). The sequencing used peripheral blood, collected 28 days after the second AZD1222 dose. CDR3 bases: TGTGCCAGCAGTTTTCAACAGGGCCGCGGAAACACCATATATTTT. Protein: CASSFQQGRGNTIYF.